This record looks at one T cell receptor beta chain sequence and its context. This entry is derived from a study of blood T cell repertoires in COVID-19. On the study more broadly: COVID-19 samples, acute and convalescent, were from the United States, Italy and Spain.

The table came from immunoSEQ multiplex PCR; TCRdb's copy has only in-frame clones and leaves some out. Here the sample spans approximately 320,000 clones, about nine tenths being singletons. Participants came from fewer than 25 US areas, aged about 18 to 95 years. Participants had their cohort set by participant-reported clinical history. What the recovered Cohort 3 donors had was two negative PCRs, clearance, or symptom resolution. The V and J ends lost 1 base and 9 bases respectively, with 10 bases between them. This CDR3 contains 13 residues. Germline CDR1 reads SGHVS; CDR2 reads FQNEAQ. The rearrangement joins TRBV7-8 to TRBJ1-5; D remains unclear. The clonotype originates from a woman under 30 who had recovered from COVID-19. Sequencing used PBMCs or T cells enriched from blood (not recorded which). CDR3: CASSLDTAGPQHF. CDR3 nucleotide sequence: TGTGCCAGCAGCTTAGACACCGCGGGGCCCCAGCATTTT.